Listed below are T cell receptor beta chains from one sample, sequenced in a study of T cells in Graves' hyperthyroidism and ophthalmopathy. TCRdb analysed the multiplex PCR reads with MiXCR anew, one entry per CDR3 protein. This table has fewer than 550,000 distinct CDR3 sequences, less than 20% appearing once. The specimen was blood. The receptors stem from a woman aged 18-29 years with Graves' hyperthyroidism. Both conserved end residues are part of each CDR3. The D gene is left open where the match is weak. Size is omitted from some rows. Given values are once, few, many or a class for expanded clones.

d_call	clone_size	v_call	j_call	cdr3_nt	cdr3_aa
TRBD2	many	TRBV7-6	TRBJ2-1	TGTGCCAGCAGCTCCGGGACTAGCGGGGGGAGGGAGCAGTTCTTC	CASSSGTSGGREQFF
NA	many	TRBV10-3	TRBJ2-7	TGTGCCATCAGGGGGACCAACTCCTACGAGCAGTACTTC	CAIRGTNSYEQYF
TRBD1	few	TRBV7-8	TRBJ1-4	TGTGCCAGCAGCCCTGGTTCAGGGGGGACTAATGAAAAACTGTTTTTT	CASSPGSGGTNEKLFF
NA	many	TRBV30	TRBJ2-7	TGTGCCTGGAGTGTACGGAAAGGGTACGACGAGCAGTACTTC	CAWSVRKGYDEQYF
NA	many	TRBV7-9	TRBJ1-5	TGTGCCAGCAGCTCCGAGGTGAGCAATCAGCCCCAGCATTTT	CASSSEVSNQPQHF
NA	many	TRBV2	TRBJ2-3	TGTGCCAGCAGGGACTTGCCACTCACAGATACGCAGTATTTT	CASRDLPLTDTQYF
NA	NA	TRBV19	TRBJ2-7	TGTGCCAGTAGTATCTTCGGGGGCGACGAGCAGTACTTC	CASSIFGGDEQYF
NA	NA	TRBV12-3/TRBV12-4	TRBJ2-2	TGTGCCAGCAGCCTCGGTTGGGGATACGGAGGAGTCACCGGGGAGCTGTTTTTT	CASSLGWGYGGVTGELFF
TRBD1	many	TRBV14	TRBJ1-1	TGTGCCAGCAGCCATACAGGGGGCGCGGCTGAAGCTTTCTTT	CASSHTGGAAEAFF
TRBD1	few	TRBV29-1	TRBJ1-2	TGCAGCGTTGAAGTAGGGACAGGGGAGGAATATGGCTACACCTTC	CSVEVGTGEEYGYTF
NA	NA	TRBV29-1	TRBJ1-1	TGCAGCGTTGCCCACAGGGCCCACACTGAAGCTTTCTTT	CSVAHRAHTEAFF
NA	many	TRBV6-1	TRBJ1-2	TGTGCCAGCAGTTTTGACACCTATGGCTACACCTTC	CASSFDTYGYTF
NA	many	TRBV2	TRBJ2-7	TGTGCCAGCGGACTGGGACCCTACGAGCAGTACTTC	CASGLGPYEQYF
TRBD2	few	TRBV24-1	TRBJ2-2	TGTGCCTCTAGCGGGAGTAGCACCGGGGAGCTGCTTTTT	CASSGSSTGELLF
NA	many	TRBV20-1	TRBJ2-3	TGCAGTGCTAGAGATGAAGGGGCGGATACGCAGTATTTT	CSARDEGADTQYF
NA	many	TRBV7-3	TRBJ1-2	TGTGCCAGCAGCTCGCACGGGGGGTACTATGGCTACACCTTC	CASSSHGGYYGYTF
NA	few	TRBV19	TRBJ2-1	TGTGCCAGTAAGGTGGCGAGCAGCTCCTACAATGAGCAGTTCTTC	CASKVASSSYNEQFF
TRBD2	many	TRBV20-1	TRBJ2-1	TGCAGTGCTAGTTACACTAGCGGGACCTACAATGAGCAGTTCTTC	CSASYTSGTYNEQFF
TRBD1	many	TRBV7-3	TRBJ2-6	TGTGCCAGCAGCTTAACGGGGACAGGATCCTCCGGCAACGTCCTGACTTTC	CASSLTGTGSSGNVLTF
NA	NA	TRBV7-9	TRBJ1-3	TGTGCCAGCAGCCCCCGCGGGGCCTCTGGAAACACCATATATTTT	CASSPRGASGNTIYF
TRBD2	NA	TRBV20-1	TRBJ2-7	TGCAGTGCTAGGGTGGAAACTAGCGGTACCCTTGGGCAGTACTTC	CSARVETSGTLGQYF
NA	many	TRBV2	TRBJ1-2	TGTGCCAGCAGTGAACAGGCGACCTATGGCTACACCTTC	CASSEQATYGYTF
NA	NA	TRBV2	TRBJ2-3	TGTGCCAGCAGGGACCTGATGGGTTTGGAAGAGGATACGCAGTATTTT	CASRDLMGLEEDTQYF
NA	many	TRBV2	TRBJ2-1	TGTGCCAGCAGTGAAAGAAATGAGCAGTTCTTC	CASSERNEQFF
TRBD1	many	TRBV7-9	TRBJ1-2	TGTGCCATTTCGACAGGGATCAACTATGGCTACACCTTC	CAISTGINYGYTF
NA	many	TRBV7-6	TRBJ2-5	TGTGCCAGCAGCCCAAAACAAGAGACCCAGTACTTC	CASSPKQETQYF